This is a list of T cell receptor beta chains from one sample in a study of cytomegalovirus exposure and HLA in healthy donors. Data came from immunoSEQ multiplex PCR; TCRdb stores just in-frame clones and leaves some out. This sample carries 95,000 to 110,000 clones, about 80% of them seen once, and the ten largest clones take under 6.5%. Sequencing used PBMCs. The receptors stem from a man in his 60s in good health and CMV-seropositive. Both conserved end residues are part of each CDR3. The D gene is left open where the match is weak. Size is stated for part of the rows, as once, few or many counts, or as a class when the clone is expanded.

>TRBJ2-7|TRBD2|15|TRBV6-5|few
TGTGCCAGCAGTTACGTACCGGGGGGCTCCTACGAGCAGTACTTC
CASSYVPGGSYEQYF
>TRBJ2-7|.|15|TRBV7-2|.
TGTGCCAGCAGCTTAGCCAGCGGAATCACCTACGAGCAGTACTTC
CASSLASGITYEQYF
>TRBJ1-1|.|18|TRBV19|.
TGTGCCAGTAGTATAGGATATCCGAGACAGACATTGAACACTGAAGCTTTCTTT
CASSIGYPRQTLNTEAFF
>TRBJ2-7|TRBD2|16|TRBV6-5|.
TGTGCCAGCAGTTATCGAAGCGGGGGGGCTGAGGACGAGCAGTACTTC
CASSYRSGGAEDEQYF
>TRBJ1-5|.|16|TRBV2|few
TGTGCCAGCAGCCCCCGCCCGCCAGGGGCTAATCAGCCCCAGCATTTT
CASSPRPPGANQPQHF
>TRBJ1-3|.|14|TRBV6-1|.
TGTGCCAGCAGCAACAGGGAAGATGGAAACACCATATATTTT
CASSNREDGNTIYF
>TRBJ2-3|.|15|TRBV9|few
TGTGCCAGCAGCGTAGTTGGGGCTAGCACAGATACGCAGTATTTT
CASSVVGASTDTQYF
>TRBJ1-3|TRBD1|13|TRBV7-9|.
TGTGCCACCAGGGACAGCTCTGGAAACACCATATATTTT
CATRDSSGNTIYF
>TRBJ2-5|.|13|TRBV10-2|.
TGCGCCAGCAGTGAGTTTGGGCGAGAGACCCAGTACTTC
CASSEFGRETQYF
>TRBJ2-7|TRBD1|15|TRBV4-3|few
TGCGCCAGCAGCCAAGATCCGACAGGGGCGAGGGAGCAGTACTTC
CASSQDPTGAREQYF
>TRBJ1-1|.|15|TRBV19|many
TGTGCCAGCCTGAAGTGGGGTCGGGAAAACACTGAAGCTTTCTTT
CASLKWGRENTEAFF
>TRBJ2-1|TRBD2|14|TRBV5-1|once
TGCGCCAGCAGCCCCTTAGCGGGGGGTGATGAGCAGTTCTTC
CASSPLAGGDEQFF
>TRBJ1-2|TRBD1|13|TRBV5-6|few
TGTGCCAGCAGCTTGGGGACAGGCTATGGCTACACCTTC
CASSLGTGYGYTF
>TRBJ2-3|TRBD2|16|TRBV23-1|.
TGCGCCAGCAGTCAATCTGGGCTAGCGGGCACAGATACGCAGTATTTT
CASSQSGLAGTDTQYF
>TRBJ2-7|.|14|TRBV6-1|.
TGTGCCAGCAGAGCAGGGAGGCCTGTGGACGAGCAGTACTTC
CASRAGRPVDEQYF
>TRBJ1-1|TRBD1|17|TRBV19|few
TGTGCCAGTAGTAAGGTCAGTCACGGGACAGGGAAAACTGAAGCTTTCTTT
CASSKVSHGTGKTEAFF
>TRBJ2-7|.|14|TRBV7-9|.
TGTGCCAGCAGCCCAGGGGGGTACGGTTACGAGCAGTACTTC
CASSPGGYGYEQYF
>TRBJ1-6|TRBD1|12|TRBV6-1|.
TGTGCCAGTCGGGGACAGAATTCACCCCTCCACTTT
CASRGQNSPLHF
>TRBJ2-2|.|16|TRBV11-2|once
TGTGCCAGCATCACACCCAGGCCCCCCGGTCCGGGGGAGCTGTTTTTT
CASITPRPPGPGELFF
>TRBJ2-1|TRBD2|15|TRBV6-4|.
TGTGCCAGCAGTGAAGCAGCGGGGCCCTACAATGAGCAGTTCTTC
CASSEAAGPYNEQFF
>TRBJ2-1|.|11|TRBV20-1|once
TGCAGTGCTAGAGGCCTGGGGGCTGAGTTCTTC
CSARGLGAEFF
>TRBJ1-6|.|15|TRBV6-5|.
TGTGCCAGCAGTTACATGGGGGGGGGTAATTCACCCCTCCACTTT
CASSYMGGGNSPLHF
>TRBJ2-3|.|16|TRBV6-6|.
TGTGCCAGCAGTTACTCGGAGGGCCTGGACACAGATACGCAGTATTTT
CASSYSEGLDTDTQYF
>TRBJ2-2|.|15|TRBV6-4|.
TGTGCCAGCAGTGACTCGGGACAAAACACCGGGGAGCTGTTTTTT
CASSDSGQNTGELFF
>TRBJ2-7|.|12|TRBV28|.
TGTGCCACCTCTATTATCCCCTACGAGCAGTACTTC
CATSIIPYEQYF
>TRBJ2-3|.|12|TRBV15|.
TGTGCCGTCGGAGGGGCCACAGATACGCAGTATTTT
CAVGGATDTQYF
>TRBJ1-1|.|14|TRBV27|.
TGTGCCAGCAGTCCACTGGGACAGAACACTGAAGCTTTCTTT
CASSPLGQNTEAFF
>TRBJ1-2|.|13|TRBV7-2|.
TGTGCCAGCAGCCTCCGGCGGCAGAGGGGCTACACCTTC
CASSLRRQRGYTF
>TRBJ1-4|TRBD1|15|TRBV28|.
TGTGCCAGCAGTCCAGGGGGGACATATGGTGAAAAACTGTTTTTT
CASSPGGTYGEKLFF
>TRBJ2-7|TRBD2|16|TRBV18|.
TGTGCCAGCTCACCGCCAGGGACTAGCGGCTCCTACGAGCAGTACTTC
CASSPPGTSGSYEQYF
>TRBJ1-2|TRBD1|12|TRBV7-2|.
TGTGCCAGCAGCTATACAGGGGAAGGCTACACCTTC
CASSYTGEGYTF
>TRBJ2-7|TRBD1|14|TRBV6-6|.
TGTGCCAGCAGTTACAGGGGACAGGGGGCAGAGCAGTACTTC
CASSYRGQGAEQYF
>TRBJ1-4|.|14|TRBV6-5|few
TGTGCCAGCAGAAGGAAACAGACGAATGAAAAACTGTTTTTT
CASRRKQTNEKLFF
>TRBJ2-3|.|13|TRBV9|.
TGTGCCAGCAGCGTCGGGGGCACAGATACGCAGTATTTT
CASSVGGTDTQYF
>TRBJ2-7|.|16|TRBV11-2|.
TGTGCCAGCAGCCCAAGACCAGTGGCGGACTCCTACGAGCAGTACTTC
CASSPRPVADSYEQYF
>TRBJ2-5|.|16|TRBV7-7|.
TGTGCCAGCAGCTTCCAATTTAGGGGCCAGGGGGAGACCCAGTACTTC
CASSFQFRGQGETQYF
>TRBJ1-6|TRBD1|13|TRBV10-3|few
TGTGCCATCTGGACAGGGAGTAATTCACCCCTCCACTTT
CAIWTGSNSPLHF
>TRBJ2-2|.|15|TRBV9|once
TGTGCCAGCAGAGGGGCGGCCTCCTCCCCCGGGGAGCTGTTTTTT
CASRGAASSPGELFF
>TRBJ2-7|.|17|TRBV4-1|.
TGCGCCAGCAGCCATTCCATTCAGGGGCCGACATCCTACGAGCAGTACTTC
CASSHSIQGPTSYEQYF
>TRBJ2-3|.|13|TRBV11-1|.
TGTGCCAGCAGCTTATTAGCATTAGATACGCAGTATTTT
CASSLLALDTQYF
>TRBJ2-7|.|12|TRBV6-1|.
TGTGCCTCTGCTGGGAGCGCCTACGAGCAGTACTTC
CASAGSAYEQYF
>TRBJ2-1|.|14|TRBV6-6|.
TGTGCCAGCAGTTACTCGGCAGGGAAGAATGAGCAGTTCTTC
CASSYSAGKNEQFF
>TRBJ2-2|.|12|TRBV7-3|once
TGTGCCAGCAGCTTCGACACCGGGGAGCTGTTTTTT
CASSFDTGELFF
>TRBJ2-3|.|13|TRBV9|.
TGTGCCAGCAGCGTAGATCGGACAGATACGCAGTATTTT
CASSVDRTDTQYF
>TRBJ1-3|.|15|TRBV30|.
TGTGCCTGGAGTCCCTGGGGAGGGCTGGAGAACACCATATATTTT
CAWSPWGGLENTIYF
>TRBJ2-2|.|13|TRBV6-4|.
TGTGCCAGCAGTGGCGGGGACACCGGGGAGCTGTTTTTT
CASSGGDTGELFF
>TRBJ1-4|TRBD1|14|TRBV5-4|.
TGTGCCAGCAGCTCAGGGGGCCGTTATGAAAAACTGTTTTTT
CASSSGGRYEKLFF
>TRBJ2-3|TRBD2|17|TRBV4-2|.
TGTGCCAGCAGCCAAGATCTGGCTAGCGGGGGGGAAGATACGCAGTATTTT
CASSQDLASGGEDTQYF
>TRBJ1-2|TRBD1|12|TRBV28|.
TGTGCCAGCAGTTGGACAGGGGCCCAACGCACCTTC
CASSWTGAQRTF
>TRBJ1-5|.|14|TRBV12-5|.
TGTGCTAGTGGTTCGACCCAGGGTCGGAAGCCCCAGCATTTT
CASGSTQGRKPQHF
>TRBJ1-1|TRBD1|15|TRBV19|once
TGTGCCAGTAGTCCCGGGACAGGGGATTACACTGAGGCTTTCTTT
CASSPGTGDYTEAFF
>TRBJ2-3|TRBD2|15|TRBV7-3|.
TGTGCCAGCAGCTCGAAGCGGGGGAGGACAGATACGCAGTATTTT
CASSSKRGRTDTQYF
>TRBJ2-1|TRBD2|12|TRBV30|.
TGTGCCTGGGGTAGACTAGCAGGGGAGCAGTTCTTC
CAWGRLAGEQFF
>TRBJ2-5|TRBD2|16|TRBV6-1|once
TGTGCCAGCAGTGATGGGGTAGCGGGGGGACGCAGAACCCAGTACTTC
CASSDGVAGGRRTQYF
>TRBJ2-1|.|15|TRBV6-4|.
TGTGCCAGCGCCTCTGGTGGGACATCTGCCAATGAGCAGTTCTTC
CASASGGTSANEQFF
>TRBJ2-1|.|16|TRBV7-9|.
TGTGCCAGCAGCTTAGGGTCCGGAAACTACTACAATGAGCAGTTCTTC
CASSLGSGNYYNEQFF